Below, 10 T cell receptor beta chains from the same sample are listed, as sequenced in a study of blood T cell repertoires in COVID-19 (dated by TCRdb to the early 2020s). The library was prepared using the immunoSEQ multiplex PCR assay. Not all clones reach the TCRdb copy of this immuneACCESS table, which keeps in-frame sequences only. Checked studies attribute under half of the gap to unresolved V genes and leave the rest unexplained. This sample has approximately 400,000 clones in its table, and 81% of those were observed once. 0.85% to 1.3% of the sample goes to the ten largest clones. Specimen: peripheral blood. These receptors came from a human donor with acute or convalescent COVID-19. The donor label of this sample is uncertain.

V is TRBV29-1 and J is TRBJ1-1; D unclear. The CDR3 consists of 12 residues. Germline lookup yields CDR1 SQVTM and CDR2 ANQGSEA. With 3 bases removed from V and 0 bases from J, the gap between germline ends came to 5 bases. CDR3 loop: CSVDPLNTEAFF. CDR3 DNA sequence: TGCAGCGTTGACCCATTGAACACTGAAGCTTTCTTT.

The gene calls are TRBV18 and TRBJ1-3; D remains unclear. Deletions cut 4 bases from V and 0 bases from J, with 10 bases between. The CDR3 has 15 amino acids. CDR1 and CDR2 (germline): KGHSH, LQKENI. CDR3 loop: CASSLGARSGNTIYF. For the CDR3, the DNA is TGTGCCAGCTCACTGGGAGCGCGCTCTGGAAACACCATATATTTT.

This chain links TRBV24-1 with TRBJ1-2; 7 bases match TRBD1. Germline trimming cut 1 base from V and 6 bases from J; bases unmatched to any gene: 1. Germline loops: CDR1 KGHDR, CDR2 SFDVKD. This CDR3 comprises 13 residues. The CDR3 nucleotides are TGTGCCACCAGTGATTTCACAGGGGATGGCTACACCTTC. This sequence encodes CATSDFTGDGYTF.

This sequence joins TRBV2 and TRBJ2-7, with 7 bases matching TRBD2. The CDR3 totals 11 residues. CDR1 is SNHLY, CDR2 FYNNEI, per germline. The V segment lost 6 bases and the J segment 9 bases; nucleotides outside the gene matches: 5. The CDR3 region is CASRGGSVQYF. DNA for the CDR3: TGTGCCAGCAGGGGGGGGAGTGTGCAGTACTTC.

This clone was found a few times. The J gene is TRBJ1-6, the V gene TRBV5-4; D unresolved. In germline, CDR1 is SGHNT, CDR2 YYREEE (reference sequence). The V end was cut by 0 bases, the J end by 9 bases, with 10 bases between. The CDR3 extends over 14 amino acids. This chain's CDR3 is CASSLDLVSSPLHF. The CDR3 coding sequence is TGTGCCAGCAGCTTGGATCTGGTTAGTTCACCCCTCCACTTT.

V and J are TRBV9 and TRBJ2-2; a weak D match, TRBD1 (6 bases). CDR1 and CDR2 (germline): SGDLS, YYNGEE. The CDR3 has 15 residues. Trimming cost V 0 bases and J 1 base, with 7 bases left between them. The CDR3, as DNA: TGTGCCAGCAGCGTAGCCAGGGGGAACACCGGGGAGCTGTTTTTT. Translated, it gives CASSVARGNTGELFF.

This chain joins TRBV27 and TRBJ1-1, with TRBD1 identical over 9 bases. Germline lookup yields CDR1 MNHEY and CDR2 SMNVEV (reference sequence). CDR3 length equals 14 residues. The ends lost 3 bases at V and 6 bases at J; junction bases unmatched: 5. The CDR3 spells CASSFSRQGAEAFF. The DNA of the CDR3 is TGTGCCAGCAGTTTTTCTCGACAGGGGGCTGAAGCTTTCTTT.

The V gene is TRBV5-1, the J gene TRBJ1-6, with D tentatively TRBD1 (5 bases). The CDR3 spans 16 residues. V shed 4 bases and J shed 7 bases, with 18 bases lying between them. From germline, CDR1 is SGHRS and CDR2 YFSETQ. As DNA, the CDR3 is TGCGCCAGCAGCGGCGGGACGCCTAGGGCAAATTCACCCCTCCACTTT. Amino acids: CASSGGTPRANSPLHF.

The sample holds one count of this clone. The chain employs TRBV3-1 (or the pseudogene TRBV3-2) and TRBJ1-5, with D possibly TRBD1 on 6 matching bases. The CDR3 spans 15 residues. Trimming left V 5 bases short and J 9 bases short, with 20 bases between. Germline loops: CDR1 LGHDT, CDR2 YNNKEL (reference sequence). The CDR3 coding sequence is TGTGCCAGCAGCGATGACAGGTGGGGCCGGGGGCCCCAGCATTTT. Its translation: CASSDDRWGRGPQHF.

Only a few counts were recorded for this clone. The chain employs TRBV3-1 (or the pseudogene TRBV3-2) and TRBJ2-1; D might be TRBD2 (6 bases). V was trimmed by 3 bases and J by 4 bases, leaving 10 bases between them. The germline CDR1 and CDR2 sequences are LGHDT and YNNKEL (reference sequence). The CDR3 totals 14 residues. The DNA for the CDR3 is TGTGCCAGCAGCCAGACTAGAGGGTACAATGAGCAGTTCTTC. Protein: CASSQTRGYNEQFF.